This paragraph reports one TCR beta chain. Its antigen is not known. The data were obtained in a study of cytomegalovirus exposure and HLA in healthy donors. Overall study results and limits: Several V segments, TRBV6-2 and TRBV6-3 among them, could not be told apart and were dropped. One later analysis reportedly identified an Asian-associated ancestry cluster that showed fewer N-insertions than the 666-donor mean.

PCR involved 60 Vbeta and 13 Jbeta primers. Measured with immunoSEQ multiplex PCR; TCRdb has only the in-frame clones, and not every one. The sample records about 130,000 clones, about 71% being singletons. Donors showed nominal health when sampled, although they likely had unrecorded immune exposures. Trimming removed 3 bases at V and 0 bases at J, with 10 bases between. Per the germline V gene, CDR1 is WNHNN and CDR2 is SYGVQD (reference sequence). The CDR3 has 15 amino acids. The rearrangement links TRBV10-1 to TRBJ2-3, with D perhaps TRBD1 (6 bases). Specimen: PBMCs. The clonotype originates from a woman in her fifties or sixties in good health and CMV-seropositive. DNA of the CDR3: TGCGCCAGCAGTGAACGAGGGGGAAGCACAGATACGCAGTATTTT. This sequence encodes CASSERGGSTDTQYF.